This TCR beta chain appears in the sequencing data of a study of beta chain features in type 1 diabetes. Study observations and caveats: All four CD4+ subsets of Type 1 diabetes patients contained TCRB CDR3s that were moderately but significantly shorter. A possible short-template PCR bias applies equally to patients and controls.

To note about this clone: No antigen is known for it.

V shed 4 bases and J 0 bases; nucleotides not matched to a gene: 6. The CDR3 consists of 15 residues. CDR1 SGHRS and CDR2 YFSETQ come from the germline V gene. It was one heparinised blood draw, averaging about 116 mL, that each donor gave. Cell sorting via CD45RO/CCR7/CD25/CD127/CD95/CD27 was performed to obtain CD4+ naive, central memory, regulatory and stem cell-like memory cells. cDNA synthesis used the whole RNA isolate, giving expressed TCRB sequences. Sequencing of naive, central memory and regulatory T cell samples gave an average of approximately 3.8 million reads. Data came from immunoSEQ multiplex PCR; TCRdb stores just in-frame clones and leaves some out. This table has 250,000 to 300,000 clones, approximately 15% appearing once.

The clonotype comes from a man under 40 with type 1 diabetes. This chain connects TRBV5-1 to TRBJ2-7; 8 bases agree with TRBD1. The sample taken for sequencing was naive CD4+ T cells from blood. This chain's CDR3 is CASSNSGTGSYEQYF. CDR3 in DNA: TGCGCCAGCAGCAATTCCGGGACAGGCTCCTACGAGCAGTACTTC.